Listed below are T cell receptor beta chains from one sample, sequenced in a study of blood T cell repertoires in COVID-19. TCRdb's table, derived via immunoSEQ multiplex PCR, lists solely in-frame clones and lacks some. Of 200,000 or so clones in the sample, 75% to 90% are singletons; the top ten hold approximately 5.4%. The sequenced sample consisted of peripheral blood. Source of these receptors: a human donor in a cohort sampled during active COVID-19. CDR3s include the opening cysteine and the closing phenylalanine or tryptophan. Fields, in order: J gene, V gene, clone size, D gene, CDR3 protein, CDR3 DNA. A D gene is named only where the DNA matches it firmly. Rows may omit the clone size; those that give it use once, few, many or a size class.

j_call: TRBJ2-7; v_call: TRBV18; clone_size: many; d_call: -; cdr3_aa: CASSLASDGYEQYF; cdr3_nt: TGTGCCAGCTCACTCGCCAGCGATGGCTACGAGCAGTACTTC
j_call: TRBJ2-6; v_call: TRBV29-1; clone_size: -; d_call: -; cdr3_aa: CSVPTLPSSGANVLTF; cdr3_nt: TGCAGCGTTCCGACCCTACCTAGCTCTGGGGCCAACGTCCTGACTTTC
j_call: TRBJ2-3; v_call: TRBV4-1; clone_size: -; d_call: TRBD2; cdr3_aa: CASSQPAGGVEGDTQYF; cdr3_nt: TGCGCCAGCAGCCAACCAGCGGGAGGGGTTGAGGGAGATACGCAGTATTTT
j_call: TRBJ1-5; v_call: TRBV7-2; clone_size: -; d_call: -; cdr3_aa: CASSLGGGVSQPQHF; cdr3_nt: TGTGCCAGCAGCTTGGGAGGGGGAGTTAGTCAGCCCCAGCATTTT
j_call: TRBJ1-1; v_call: TRBV6-2/TRBV6-3; clone_size: many; d_call: TRBD1; cdr3_aa: CASSRTGEGTEAFF; cdr3_nt: TGTGCCAGCAGTCGGACAGGGGAGGGCACTGAAGCTTTCTTT
j_call: TRBJ2-3; v_call: TRBV6-5; clone_size: once; d_call: -; cdr3_aa: CASSYGGLRADTQYF; cdr3_nt: TGTGCCAGCAGTTACGGCGGCCTGCGCGCAGATACGCAGTATTTT
j_call: TRBJ1-2; v_call: TRBV7-9; clone_size: -; d_call: -; cdr3_aa: CASSPSYNYGYTF; cdr3_nt: TGTGCCAGCAGCCCGAGTTATAACTATGGCTACACCTTC
j_call: TRBJ2-3; v_call: TRBV6-5; clone_size: -; d_call: -; cdr3_aa: CASTPRGVSTDTQYF; cdr3_nt: TGTGCCAGCACCCCCAGGGGAGTTAGCACAGATACGCAGTATTTT
j_call: TRBJ1-2; v_call: TRBV9; clone_size: -; d_call: TRBD1; cdr3_aa: CASSRTGGENYGYTF; cdr3_nt: TGTGCCAGCAGCCGGACAGGGGGTGAGAACTATGGCTACACCTTC
j_call: TRBJ2-7; v_call: TRBV3-1/TRBV3-2; clone_size: -; d_call: -; cdr3_aa: CASSQAQGNPYEQYF; cdr3_nt: TGTGCCAGCAGCCAAGCTCAGGGGAATCCCTACGAGCAGTACTTC
j_call: TRBJ1-1; v_call: TRBV28; clone_size: -; d_call: -; cdr3_aa: CASSSGGTEAFF; cdr3_nt: TGTGCCAGCAGTTCCGGGGGCACTGAAGCTTTCTTT
j_call: TRBJ2-7; v_call: TRBV5-1; clone_size: -; d_call: -; cdr3_aa: CASSLVAASYEQYF; cdr3_nt: TGCGCCAGCAGCTTGGTAGCGGCCTCCTACGAGCAGTACTTC
j_call: TRBJ2-4; v_call: TRBV7-8; clone_size: -; d_call: TRBD2; cdr3_aa: CASSPRVSGSSKNIQYF; cdr3_nt: TGTGCCAGCAGCCCTCGGGTTAGCGGGAGTTCCAAAAACATTCAGTACTTC
j_call: TRBJ2-1; v_call: TRBV12-5; clone_size: -; d_call: -; cdr3_aa: CASGLAASYNEQFF; cdr3_nt: TGTGCTAGTGGTTTAGCGGCCTCCTACAATGAGCAGTTCTTC
j_call: TRBJ2-3; v_call: TRBV28; clone_size: -; d_call: TRBD2; cdr3_aa: CASSHGTSRTDTQYF; cdr3_nt: TGTGCCAGCAGTCACGGGACTAGCCGGACAGATACGCAGTATTTT
j_call: TRBJ2-7; v_call: TRBV7-6; clone_size: -; d_call: TRBD2; cdr3_aa: CASSLATGGRGEQYF; cdr3_nt: TGTGCCAGCAGCCTGGCCACTGGCGGGAGGGGCGAGCAGTACTTC
j_call: TRBJ2-1; v_call: TRBV5-6; clone_size: -; d_call: -; cdr3_aa: CASSVRDRTEFF; cdr3_nt: TGTGCCAGCAGCGTGCGGGACAGAACGGAGTTCTTC
j_call: TRBJ1-4; v_call: TRBV9; clone_size: -; d_call: TRBD1; cdr3_aa: CASSTGGLGEKLFF; cdr3_nt: TGTGCCAGCAGCACAGGGGGCCTGGGTGAAAAACTGTTTTTT
j_call: TRBJ1-1; v_call: TRBV5-6; clone_size: -; d_call: TRBD1; cdr3_aa: CASSLQGRTEAFF; cdr3_nt: TGTGCCAGCAGCCTACAGGGGAGGACTGAAGCTTTCTTT
j_call: TRBJ2-3; v_call: TRBV11-2; clone_size: -; d_call: -; cdr3_aa: CASSLGGAGVTDTQYF; cdr3_nt: TGTGCCAGCAGCTTGGGGGGGGCGGGAGTTACAGATACGCAGTATTTT
j_call: TRBJ1-2; v_call: TRBV5-6; clone_size: -; d_call: -; cdr3_aa: CASSPRPGNYGYTF; cdr3_nt: TGTGCCAGCAGCCCACGACCGGGGAACTATGGCTACACCTTC
j_call: TRBJ2-1; v_call: TRBV5-8; clone_size: -; d_call: TRBD2; cdr3_aa: CASSGGLLAGAYNEQFF; cdr3_nt: TGTGCCAGCAGCGGGGGCCTACTAGCGGGGGCCTACAATGAGCAGTTCTTC
j_call: TRBJ2-3; v_call: TRBV5-6; clone_size: -; d_call: TRBD1; cdr3_aa: CASTSPRDRGRRDTQYF; cdr3_nt: TGTGCCAGCACCAGCCCCCGGGACAGGGGGCGGAGAGATACGCAGTATTTT
j_call: TRBJ1-2; v_call: TRBV5-8; clone_size: -; d_call: -; cdr3_aa: CASSLGQPSGYTF; cdr3_nt: TGTGCCAGCAGCTTGGGACAGCCTTCGGGCTACACCTTC
j_call: TRBJ1-5; v_call: TRBV28; clone_size: once; d_call: TRBD1; cdr3_aa: CASTLRTGLFPQHF; cdr3_nt: TGTGCCAGCACCCTACGGACAGGGTTATTTCCCCAGCATTTT
j_call: TRBJ2-7; v_call: TRBV5-6; clone_size: -; d_call: TRBD2; cdr3_aa: CASSLVGTSVAYEQYF; cdr3_nt: TGTGCCAGCAGCTTGGTCGGGACTAGCGTTGCCTACGAGCAGTACTTC